This T cell receptor beta chain was retrieved from a study of blood T cell repertoires in COVID-19. The method was immunoSEQ multiplex PCR; TCRdb's version includes in-frame clones alone and lacks a portion of them. The sample carries about 260,000 clones, approximately 91% recorded once. Germline lookup yields CDR1 KGHSH and CDR2 LQKENI. Trimming removed 5 bases from V and 6 bases from J; junction bases left unmatched: 10. The CDR3 has 15 amino acids. The sequence came from a woman aged 25 to 45 with COVID-19, enrolled during active disease. The V call is TRBV18, the J call TRBJ2-4, with TRBD1 matching over 7 bases. The sample was peripheral blood. CDR3 nucleotides: TGTGCCAGCTCATCCGAACCGGGACAGCTAAACATTCAGTACTTC. This encodes CASSSEPGQLNIQYF.